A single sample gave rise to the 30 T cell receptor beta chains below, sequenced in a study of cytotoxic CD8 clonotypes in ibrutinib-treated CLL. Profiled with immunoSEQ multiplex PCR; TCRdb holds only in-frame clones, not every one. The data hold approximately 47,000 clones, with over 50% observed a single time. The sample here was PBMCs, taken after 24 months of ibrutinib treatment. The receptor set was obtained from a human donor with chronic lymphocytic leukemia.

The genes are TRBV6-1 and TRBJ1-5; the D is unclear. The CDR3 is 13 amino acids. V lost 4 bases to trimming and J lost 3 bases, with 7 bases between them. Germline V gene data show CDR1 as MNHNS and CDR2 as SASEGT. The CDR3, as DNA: TGTGCCAGCAGTGGGTTTGACAATCAGCCCCAGCATTTT. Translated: CASSGFDNQPQHF.

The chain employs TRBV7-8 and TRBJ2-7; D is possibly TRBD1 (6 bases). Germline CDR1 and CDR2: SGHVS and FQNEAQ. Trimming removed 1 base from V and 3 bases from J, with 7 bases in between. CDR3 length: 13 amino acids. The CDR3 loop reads CASSLGQVYEQYF. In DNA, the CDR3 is TGTGCCAGCAGCTTAGGACAGGTCTACGAGCAGTACTTC.

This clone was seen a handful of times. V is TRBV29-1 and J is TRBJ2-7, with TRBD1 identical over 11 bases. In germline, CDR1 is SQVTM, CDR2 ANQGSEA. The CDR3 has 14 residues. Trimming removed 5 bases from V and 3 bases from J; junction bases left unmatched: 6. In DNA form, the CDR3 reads TGCAGCGTTAGCCCCGGGACAGGGGGCTACGAGCAGTACTTC. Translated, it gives CSVSPGTGGYEQYF.

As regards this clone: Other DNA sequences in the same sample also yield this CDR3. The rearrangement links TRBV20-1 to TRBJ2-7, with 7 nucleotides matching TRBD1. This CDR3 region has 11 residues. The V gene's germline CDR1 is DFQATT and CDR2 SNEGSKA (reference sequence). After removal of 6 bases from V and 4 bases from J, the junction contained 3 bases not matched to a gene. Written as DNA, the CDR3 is TGCAGTGCGAGGACAGGTTACGAGCAGTACTTC. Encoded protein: CSARTGYEQYF.

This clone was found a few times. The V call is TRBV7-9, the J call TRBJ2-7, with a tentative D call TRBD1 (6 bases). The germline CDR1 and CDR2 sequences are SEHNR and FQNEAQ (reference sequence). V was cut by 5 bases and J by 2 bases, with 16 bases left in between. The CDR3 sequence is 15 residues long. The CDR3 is CASSDQGQTAYEQYF. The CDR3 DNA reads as TGTGCCAGCAGCGACCAGGGACAAACTGCCTACGAGCAGTACTTC.

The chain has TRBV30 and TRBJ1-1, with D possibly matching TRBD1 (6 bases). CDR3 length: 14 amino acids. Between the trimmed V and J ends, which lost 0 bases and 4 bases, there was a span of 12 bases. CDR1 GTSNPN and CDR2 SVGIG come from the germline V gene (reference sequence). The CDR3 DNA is TGTGCCTGGAGTGTACTCAGGGGCGGCACTGAAGCTTTCTTT. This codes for CAWSVLRGGTEAFF. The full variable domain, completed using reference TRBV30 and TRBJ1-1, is SQTIHQWPATLVQPVGSPLSLECTVEGTSNPNLYWYRQAAGRGLQLLFYSVGIGQISSEVPQNLSASRPQDRQFILSSKKLLLSDSGFYLCAWSVLRGGTEAFFGQGTRLTVV.

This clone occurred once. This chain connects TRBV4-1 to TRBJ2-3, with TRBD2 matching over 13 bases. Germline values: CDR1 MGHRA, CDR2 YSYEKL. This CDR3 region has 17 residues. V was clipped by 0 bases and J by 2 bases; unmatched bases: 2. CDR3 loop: CASSQDGTSGVTDTQYF. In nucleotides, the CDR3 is TGCGCCAGCAGCCAAGACGGGACTAGCGGGGTCACAGATACGCAGTATTTT.

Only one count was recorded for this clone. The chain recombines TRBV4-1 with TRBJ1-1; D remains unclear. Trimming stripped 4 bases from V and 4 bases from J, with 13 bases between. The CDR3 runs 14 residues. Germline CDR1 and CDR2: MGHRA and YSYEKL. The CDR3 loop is CASSLRPRATEAFF. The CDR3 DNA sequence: TGCGCCAGCAGCCTCCGGCCCCGCGCCACTGAAGCTTTCTTT.

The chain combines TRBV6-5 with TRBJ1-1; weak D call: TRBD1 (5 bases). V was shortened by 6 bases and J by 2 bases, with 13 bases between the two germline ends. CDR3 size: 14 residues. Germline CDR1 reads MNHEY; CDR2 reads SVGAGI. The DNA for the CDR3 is TGTGCCAGCAGGGCGGACAACTCTAACACTGAAGCTTTCTTT. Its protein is CASRADNSNTEAFF.

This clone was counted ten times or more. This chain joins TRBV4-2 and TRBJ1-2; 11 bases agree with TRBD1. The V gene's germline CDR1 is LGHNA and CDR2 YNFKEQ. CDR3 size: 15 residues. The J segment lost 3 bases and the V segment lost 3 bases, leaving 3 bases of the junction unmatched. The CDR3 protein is CASSHGQGADYGYTF. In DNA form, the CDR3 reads TGTGCCAGCAGCCACGGACAGGGGGCGGACTATGGCTACACCTTC.

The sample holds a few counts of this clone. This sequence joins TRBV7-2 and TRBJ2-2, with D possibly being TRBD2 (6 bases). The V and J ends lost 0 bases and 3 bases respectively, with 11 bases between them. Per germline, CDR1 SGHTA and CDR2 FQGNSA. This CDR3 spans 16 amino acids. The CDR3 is CASSLARGPDTGELFF. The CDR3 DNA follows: TGTGCCAGCAGCTTAGCGCGGGGACCCGACACCGGGGAGCTGTTTTTT. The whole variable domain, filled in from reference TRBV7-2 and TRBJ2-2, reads GAGVSQSPSNKVTEKGKDVELRCDPISGHTALYWYRQSLGQGLEFLIYFQGNSAPDKSGLPSDRFSAERTGGSVSTLTIQRTQQEDSAVYLCASSLARGPDTGELFFGEGSRLTVL.

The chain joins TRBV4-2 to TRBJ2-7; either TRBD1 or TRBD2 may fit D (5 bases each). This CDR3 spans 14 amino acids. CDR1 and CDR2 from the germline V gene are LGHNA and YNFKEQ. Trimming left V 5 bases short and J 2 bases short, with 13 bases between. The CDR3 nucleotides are TGTGCCAGCAGCGCCCCCGGGACGCCCTACGAGCAGTACTTC. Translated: CASSAPGTPYEQYF.

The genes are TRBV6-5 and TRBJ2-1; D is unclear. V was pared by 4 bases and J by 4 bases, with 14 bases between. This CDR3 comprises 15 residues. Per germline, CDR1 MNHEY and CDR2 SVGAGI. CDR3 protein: CASSSRSDGYNEQFF. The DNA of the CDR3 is TGTGCCAGCAGTTCACGATCGGACGGTTACAATGAGCAGTTCTTC.

As DNA, the CDR3 is TGCGCCAGCCGGGGAGAGAAGTTGCCCTATGGCTACACCTTC. Protein: CASRGEKLPYGYTF. The chain carries TRBV5-1 and TRBJ1-2, with D unclear. In germline, CDR1 is SGHRS, CDR2 YFSETQ. V was shortened by 7 bases and J by 4 bases, with 17 bases between the two germline ends. The CDR3 extends over 14 amino acids.

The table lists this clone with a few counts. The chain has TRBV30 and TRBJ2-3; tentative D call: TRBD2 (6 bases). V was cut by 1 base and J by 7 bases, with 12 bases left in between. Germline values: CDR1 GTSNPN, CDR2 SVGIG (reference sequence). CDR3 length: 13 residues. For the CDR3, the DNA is TGTGCCTGGAGTGCTACTAGCTGGAATACGCAGTATTTT. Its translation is CAWSATSWNTQYF. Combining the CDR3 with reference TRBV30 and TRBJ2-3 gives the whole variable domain SQTIHQWPATLVQPVGSPLSLECTVEGTSNPNLYWYRQAAGRGLQLLFYSVGIGQISSEVPQNLSASRPQDRQFILSSKKLLLSDSGFYLCAWSATSWNTQYFGPGTRLTVL.

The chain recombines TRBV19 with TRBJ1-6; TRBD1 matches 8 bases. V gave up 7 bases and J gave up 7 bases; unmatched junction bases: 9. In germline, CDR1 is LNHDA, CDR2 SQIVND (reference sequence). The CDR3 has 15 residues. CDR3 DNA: TGTGCCAGTAACTCCGCGACAGGGGTAAATTCACCCCTCCACTTT. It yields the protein CASNSATGVNSPLHF.

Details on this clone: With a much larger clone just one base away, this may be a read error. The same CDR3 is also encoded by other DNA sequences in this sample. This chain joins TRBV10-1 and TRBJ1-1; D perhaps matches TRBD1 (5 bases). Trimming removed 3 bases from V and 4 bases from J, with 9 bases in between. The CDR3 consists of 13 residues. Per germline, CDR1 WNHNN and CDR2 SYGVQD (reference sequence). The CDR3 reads CASSDGASTEAFF. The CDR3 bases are TGCGCCAGCAGTGACGGGGCGAGCACTGAAGCTTTCTTT.

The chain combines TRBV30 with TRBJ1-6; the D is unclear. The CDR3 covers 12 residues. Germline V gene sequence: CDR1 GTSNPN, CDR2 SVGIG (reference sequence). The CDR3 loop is CASDFSNSPLHF. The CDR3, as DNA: TGTGCGTCGGACTTCAGTAATTCACCCCTCCACTTT.

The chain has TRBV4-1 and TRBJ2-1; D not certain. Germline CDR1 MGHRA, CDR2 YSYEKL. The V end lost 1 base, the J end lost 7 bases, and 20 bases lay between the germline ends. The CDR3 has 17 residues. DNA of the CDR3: TGCGCCAGCAGCCAAGGCAGCTTCAAACGGGCTATAAATGAGCAGTTCTTC. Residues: CASSQGSFKRAINEQFF.

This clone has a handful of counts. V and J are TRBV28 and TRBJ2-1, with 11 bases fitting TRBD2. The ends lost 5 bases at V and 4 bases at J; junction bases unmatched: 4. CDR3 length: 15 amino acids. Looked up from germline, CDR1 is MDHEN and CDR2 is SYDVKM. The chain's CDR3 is CASSGGLADYNEQFF. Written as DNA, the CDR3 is TGTGCCAGCAGTGGGGGACTAGCGGATTACAATGAGCAGTTCTTC.

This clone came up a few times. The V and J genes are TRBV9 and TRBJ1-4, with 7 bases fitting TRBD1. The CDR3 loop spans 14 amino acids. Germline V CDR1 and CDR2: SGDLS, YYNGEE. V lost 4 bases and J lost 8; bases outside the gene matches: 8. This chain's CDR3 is CASSPGTVGEKLFF. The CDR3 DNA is TGTGCCAGCAGCCCCGGGACAGTGGGGGAAAAACTGTTTTTT.

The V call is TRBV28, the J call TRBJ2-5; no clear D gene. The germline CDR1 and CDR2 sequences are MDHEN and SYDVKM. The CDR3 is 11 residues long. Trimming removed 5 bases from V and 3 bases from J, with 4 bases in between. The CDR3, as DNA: TGTGCCAGCAGTCGGAAAGAGACCCAGTACTTC. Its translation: CASSRKETQYF.

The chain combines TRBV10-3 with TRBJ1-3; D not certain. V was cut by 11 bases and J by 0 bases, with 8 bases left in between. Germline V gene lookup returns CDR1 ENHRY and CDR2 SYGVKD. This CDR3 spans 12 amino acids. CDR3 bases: TGTGCCCTGTCTAACTCTGGAAACACCATATATTTT. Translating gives CALSNSGNTIYF.

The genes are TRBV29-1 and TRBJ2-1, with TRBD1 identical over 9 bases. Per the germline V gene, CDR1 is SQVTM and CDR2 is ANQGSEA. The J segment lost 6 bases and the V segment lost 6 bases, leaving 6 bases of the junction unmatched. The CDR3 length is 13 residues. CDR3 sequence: CSVGQGQGNEQFF. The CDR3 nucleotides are TGCAGCGTCGGACAGGGACAGGGCAATGAGCAGTTCTTC.

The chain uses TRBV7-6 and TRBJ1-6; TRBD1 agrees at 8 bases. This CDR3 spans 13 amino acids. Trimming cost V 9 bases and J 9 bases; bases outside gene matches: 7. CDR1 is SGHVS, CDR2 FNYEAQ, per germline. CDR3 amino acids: CASRQGPGSPLHF. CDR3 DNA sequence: TGTGCCAGTAGACAGGGGCCGGGTTCACCCCTCCACTTT.

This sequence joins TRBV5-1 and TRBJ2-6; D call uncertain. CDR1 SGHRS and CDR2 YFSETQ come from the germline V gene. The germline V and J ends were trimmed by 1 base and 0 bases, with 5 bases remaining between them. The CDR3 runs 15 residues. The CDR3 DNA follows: TGCGCCAGCAGCTTGACCAACTCTGGGGCCAACGTCCTGACTTTC. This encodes CASSLTNSGANVLTF.

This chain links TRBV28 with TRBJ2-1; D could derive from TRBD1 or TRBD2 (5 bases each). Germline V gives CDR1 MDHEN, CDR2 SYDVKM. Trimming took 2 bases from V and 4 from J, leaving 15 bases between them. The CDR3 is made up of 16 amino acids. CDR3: CASSLAGARVYNEQFF. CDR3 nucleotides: TGTGCCAGCAGTTTAGCGGGCGCCAGGGTATACAATGAGCAGTTCTTC.

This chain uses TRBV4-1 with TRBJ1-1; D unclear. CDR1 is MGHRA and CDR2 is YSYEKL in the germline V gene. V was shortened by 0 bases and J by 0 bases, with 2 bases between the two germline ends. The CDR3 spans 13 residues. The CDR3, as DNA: TGCGCCAGCAGCCAAGATGTGAACACTGAAGCTTTCTTT. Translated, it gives CASSQDVNTEAFF.

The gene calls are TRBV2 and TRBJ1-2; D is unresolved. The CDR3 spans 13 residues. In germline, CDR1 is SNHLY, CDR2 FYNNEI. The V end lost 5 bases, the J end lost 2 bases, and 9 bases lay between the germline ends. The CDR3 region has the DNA TGTGCCAGCAGTCCTGACGGAAACTATGGCTACACCTTC. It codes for CASSPDGNYGYTF. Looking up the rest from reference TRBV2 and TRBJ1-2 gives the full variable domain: EPEVTQTPSHQVTQMGQEVILRCVPISNHLYFYWYRQILGQKVEFLVSFYNNEISEKSEIFDDQFSVERPDGSNFTLKIRSTKLEDSAMYFCASSPDGNYGYTFGSGTRLTVV.

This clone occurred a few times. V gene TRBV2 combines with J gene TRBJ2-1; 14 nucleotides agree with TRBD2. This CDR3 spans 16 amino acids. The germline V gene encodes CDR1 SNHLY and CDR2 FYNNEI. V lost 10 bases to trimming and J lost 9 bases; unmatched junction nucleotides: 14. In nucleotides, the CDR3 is TGTGCCACCGTTACGGGGGGACTAGCGGGAGTGGGTGAGCAGTTCTTC. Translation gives CATVTGGLAGVGEQFF.